The 21 T cell receptor beta chains in this list originate from one sample, sequenced in a study of cytomegalovirus exposure and HLA in healthy donors. This PCR relied on a set of 60 Vbeta primers and 13 Jbeta primers. Clones were read by immunoSEQ multiplex PCR, and TCRdb kept only the in-frame ones, dropping some. The sample records approximately 120,000 clones, approximately 70% being singletons. Sequenced sample: PBMCs. The receptors here all came from a man aged 60 to 69 in good health and CMV-seropositive.

The gene calls are TRBV7-2 and TRBJ1-5; D is perhaps TRBD1 (5 bases). The V end was cut by 5 bases, the J end by 7 bases, with 12 bases between. Germline-derived CDR1 and CDR2 are SGHTA and FQGNSA. The CDR3 contains 13 residues. The CDR3 reads CASSLGAGQPQHF. Here the CDR3 DNA reads TGTGCCAGCAGCCTAGGGGCAGGCCAGCCCCAGCATTTT.

The chain combines TRBV9 with TRBJ1-1; D ambiguous. V lost 0 bases to trimming and J lost 0 bases, with 9 bases between them. The CDR3 has 15 amino acids. Germline CDR1 is SGDLS and CDR2 is YYNGEE. In nucleotides, the CDR3 is TGTGCCAGCAGCGTAGTCGGGAAAATGAACACTGAAGCTTTCTTT. This sequence encodes CASSVVGKMNTEAFF.

The rearrangement joins TRBV19 to TRBJ2-5; D is possibly TRBD2 (6 bases). V was pared by 3 bases and J by 2 bases, with 13 bases between. The CDR3 is 15 residues long. The germline gives CDR1 LNHDA, CDR2 SQIVND (reference sequence). As DNA, the CDR3 is TGTGCCAGTAGTATTGGGGGGTCAGGGCAAGAGACCCAGTACTTC. Translated: CASSIGGSGQETQYF.

V usage is TRBV6-1 and J usage is TRBJ1-3, with TRBD1 as a possible D gene (6 bases). The germline CDR1 and CDR2 sequences are MNHNS and SASEGT. Trimming removed 7 bases from V and 3 bases from J, with 10 bases in between. This CDR3 has 13 amino acids. CDR3 sequence: CASIQGYGNTIYF. The CDR3 coding sequence is TGTGCCAGCATCCAGGGGTATGGAAACACCATATATTTT.

This clone was detected only a few times. The CDR3 DNA reads TGCGCCAGCACGCCCGGAGGGTTACACACTGAAGCTTTCTTT. Its protein is CASTPGGLHTEAFF. This sequence joins TRBV5-1 and TRBJ1-1; D ambiguous. Trimming took 6 bases from V and 3 from J, leaving 15 bases between them. Looked up from germline, CDR1 is SGHRS and CDR2 is YFSETQ. The CDR3 sequence is 14 residues long.

In its sample, this clone was seen a few times. The V and J genes are TRBV5-1 and TRBJ2-1, with 7 bases that match TRBD2. V was clipped by 1 base and J by 7 bases; unmatched bases: 5. Germline V gene sequence: CDR1 SGHRS, CDR2 YFSETQ. The CDR3 loop spans 14 amino acids. This chain's CDR3 is CASSLRTSGNEQFF. CDR3 nucleotides: TGCGCCAGCAGCTTGAGGACTAGTGGAAATGAGCAGTTCTTC.

The rearrangement uses TRBV25-1 and TRBJ1-2; 7 bases are shared with TRBD1. CDR3 length: 13 residues. Germline V lookup: CDR1 MGHDK, CDR2 SYGVNS. V dropped 7 bases and J dropped 7; count of bases not matched to a gene: 9. The CDR3 region is CASTRDSAVGYTF. Written as DNA, the CDR3 is TGTGCCAGCACGAGGGACAGCGCGGTTGGCTACACCTTC.

The chain joins TRBV5-4 to TRBJ2-1; 13 bases map to TRBD2. CDR1 is SGHNT and CDR2 is YYREEE in the germline V gene (reference sequence). This CDR3 spans 16 amino acids. The J segment lost 8 bases and the V segment lost 4 bases, leaving 9 bases of the junction unmatched. In DNA form, the CDR3 reads TGTGCCAGCAGCCCTAAGACTAGCGGGGGGCTAGATGAGCAGTTCTTC. It yields the protein CASSPKTSGGLDEQFF.

DNA for the CDR3: TGTGCCAGCAGCGGGCCCGGGACAGACCTTAGTTCCTATGGCTACACCTTC. It encodes CASSGPGTDLSSYGYTF. J is TRBJ1-2 and V is TRBV9; 7 positions agree with TRBD1. The germline CDR1 and CDR2 sequences are SGDLS and YYNGEE. Losses at the gene ends were 3 bases for V and 4 bases for J; bases not matched to a gene: 15. This CDR3 spans 17 amino acids.

V and J are TRBV5-1 and TRBJ2-7; 10 bases are a match to TRBD1. The CDR3 has 15 residues. Trimming removed 4 bases from V and 3 bases from J; junction bases left unmatched: 7. Germline loops: CDR1 SGHRS, CDR2 YFSETQ. The CDR3 region has the DNA TGCGCCAGCAGCCTTAAGGACAGGGGGAACTACGAGCAGTACTTC. Translating it yields CASSLKDRGNYEQYF. The full variable domain, in which reference TRBV5-1 and TRBJ2-7 provide the parts outside the CDR3, is KAGVTQTPRYLIKTRGQQVTLSCSPISGHRSVSWYQQTPGQGLQFLFEYFSETQRNKGNFPGRFSGRQFSNSRSEMNVSTLELGDSALYLCASSLKDRGNYEQYFGPGTRLTVT.

The genes are TRBV11-2 and TRBJ2-5; no firm D call. Between the trimmed V and J ends, which lost 5 bases and 5 bases, there was a span of 12 bases. This CDR3 is built from 13 residues. Per germline, CDR1 SGHAT and CDR2 FQNNGV. The CDR3 nucleotides read TGTGCCAGCAGCGCCACTGCCTCTGAGACCCAGTACTTC. Protein product: CASSATASETQYF.

The chain carries TRBV5-1 and TRBJ1-6; 7 bases fit TRBD1. Losses at the gene ends were 1 base for V and 7 bases for J; bases not matched to a gene: 8. Germline-derived CDR1 and CDR2 are SGHRS and YFSETQ. The CDR3 is made up of 16 amino acids. CDR3 nucleotide sequence: TGCGCCAGCAGCTTGAAAGACAGGGCCTTCAATTCACCCCTCCACTTT. Translating gives CASSLKDRAFNSPLHF.

This rearrangement joins TRBV27 to TRBJ2-3; 7 bases align to TRBD1. The germline V gene has CDR1 MNHEY and CDR2 SMNVEV (reference sequence). The V and J ends lost 2 bases and 8 bases, in that order; junction bases with no gene match: 7. CDR3 length equals 14 residues. CDR3 coding DNA: TGTGCCAGCAGTTTACTCACAGGGGTGGGTACGCAGTATTTT. Amino acids: CASSLLTGVGTQYF.

The chain has TRBV5-6 and TRBJ2-3, with D possibly being TRBD2 (6 bases). The CDR3 covers 15 residues. V dropped 4 bases and J dropped 5 bases, with 17 bases sitting between them. Germline CDR1 and CDR2: SGHDT and YYEEEE. This CDR3 reads CASSMTGTGRDTQYF. The CDR3 region has the DNA TGTGCCAGCAGCATGACCGGGACTGGTCGAGATACGCAGTATTTT.

In this sample, this clone turned up once. The V and J genes are TRBV2 and TRBJ1-4; 8 bases are shared with TRBD1. The CDR3 covers 13 residues. The trim removed 10 bases at V and 5 bases at J, leaving 6 bases unmatched. CDR1 is SNHLY, CDR2 FYNNEI, per germline. The CDR3 here is CATSGQENEKLFF. The DNA of the CDR3 is TGTGCCACCTCGGGACAGGAGAATGAAAAACTGTTTTTT.

The V and J genes are TRBV7-9 and TRBJ1-2, with 10 nucleotides matching TRBD1. The V gene end was trimmed by 4 bases and the J gene end by 7 bases; junction bases not matched to a gene: 3. Germline assignment: CDR1 SEHNR and CDR2 FQNEAQ (reference sequence). This CDR3 spans 13 amino acids. The CDR3, as DNA: TGTGCCAGCAGCTCCGGACAGGGGGTTGGCTACACCTTC. Translation gives CASSSGQGVGYTF.

V and J are TRBV7-6 and TRBJ2-6; D might be TRBD1 (5 bases). The CDR3 covers 16 residues. Trimming left V 1 base short and J 0 bases short, with 7 bases between. The V gene's germline CDR1 is SGHVS and CDR2 FNYEAQ. The CDR3 coding sequence is TGTGCCAGCAGCTTAGTCAGGGCCTCTGGGGCCAACGTCCTGACTTTC. It encodes CASSLVRASGANVLTF.

This clone was seen a handful of times. This rearrangement joins TRBV29-1 to TRBJ1-5, with D unresolved. Trimming left V 4 bases short and J 2 bases short, with 9 bases between. CDR3 size: 13 residues. The germline CDR1 and CDR2 sequences are SQVTM and ANQGSEA. CDR3 protein: CSVGGFGNQPQHF. Here the CDR3 DNA reads TGCAGCGTTGGCGGATTCGGCAATCAGCCCCAGCATTTT.

This clone was seen more than once but under ten times. J is TRBJ2-5 and V is TRBV9; 11 bases fit TRBD2. Germline CDR1 SGDLS, CDR2 YYNGEE. The CDR3 is 14 amino acids. J gave up 3 bases and V 2 bases, and 0 bases lay outside the gene matches. The CDR3 sequence: CASSVGLAEETQYF. In DNA, the CDR3 is TGTGCCAGCAGCGTGGGACTAGCGGAAGAGACCCAGTACTTC.

This chain uses TRBV27 with TRBJ2-3; D is possibly TRBD1 (6 bases). V lost 5 bases, J lost 4 bases, and 13 bases lay in between. CDR3 size: 14 residues. Germline lookup yields CDR1 MNHEY and CDR2 SMNVEV (reference sequence). The CDR3 spells CASSPDRYADTQYF. The DNA of the CDR3 is TGTGCCAGCAGTCCCGACAGGTATGCAGATACGCAGTATTTT.

This clone was observed many times. The chain is built from TRBV9 and TRBJ2-1; 11 bases fit TRBD2. This CDR3 spans 16 amino acids. J gave up 6 bases and V 0 bases, and 5 bases lay outside the gene matches. Germline CDR1 SGDLS, CDR2 YYNGEE. The DNA for the CDR3 is TGTGCCAGCAGCGTAGACAGGGGACTAGCGGCCAATGAGCAGTTCTTC. Translated, it gives CASSVDRGLAANEQFF.